The 23 T cell receptor beta chains below all came from one sample that was sequenced in a study of blood T cell repertoires in COVID-19. Using immunoSEQ multiplex PCR, the repertoire was profiled, and TCRdb retains in-frame clones only, with some absent. Of some 41,000 clones in the sample, approximately 91% were seen once. Sequenced material: peripheral blood. These TCRs come from a woman aged 25 to 39 in a cohort sampled during active COVID-19.

The chain carries TRBV6-5 and TRBJ2-7, with 8 bases that match TRBD2. From germline, CDR1 is MNHEY and CDR2 SVGAGI. The CDR3 spans 14 residues. V shed 8 bases, J shed 3 bases, and the junction held 9 bases outside the gene matches. CDR3 sequence reads: CASSGGFSGYEQYF. DNA for the CDR3: TGTGCCAGCTCGGGGGGGTTTTCGGGCTACGAGCAGTACTTC.

The table lists this clone with a few counts. V and J are TRBV4-1 and TRBJ2-7, with TRBD2 identical over 7 bases. Germline assignment: CDR1 MGHRA and CDR2 YSYEKL. The CDR3 has 15 amino acids. V dropped 1 base and J dropped 4; count of bases not matched to a gene: 7. CDR3 nucleotide sequence: TGCGCCAGCAGCCAAGGGAGCGGGGCTATGTACGAGCAGTACTTC. Translation gives CASSQGSGAMYEQYF.

This chain uses TRBV16 with TRBJ2-7; 7 bases match TRBD2. The ends lost 2 bases at V and 2 bases at J; junction bases unmatched: 3. Per germline, CDR1 KGHSY and CDR2 FQNENV. The CDR3 extends over 14 amino acids. For the CDR3, the DNA is TGTGCCAGCAGCCAAGGGGGGGGGACCTACGAGCAGTACTTC. Its translation: CASSQGGGTYEQYF.

The rearrangement uses TRBV19 and TRBJ2-5; D is perhaps TRBD1 (6 bases). The V gene lost 10 bases and the J gene lost 1 base, with 13 bases spanning the gap. The CDR3 spans 13 residues. The V gene's germline CDR1 is LNHDA and CDR2 SQIVND (reference sequence). DNA for the CDR3: TGTGCCACATCGGACAGAATCCAAGAGACCCAGTACTTC. Protein: CATSDRIQETQYF.

The V call is TRBV6-4, the J call TRBJ2-1; 10 bases fit TRBD1. Germline CDR1 MRHNA, CDR2 SNTAGT. The CDR3 spans 13 residues. V lost 9 bases to trimming and J lost 4 bases; unmatched junction nucleotides: 3. CDR3 coding DNA: TGTGCCAGGACGGGACAGGGGTACAATGAGCAGTTCTTC. Its translation is CARTGQGYNEQFF.

V usage is TRBV7-2 and J usage is TRBJ2-7, with 7 nucleotides matching TRBD1. CDR1 is SGHTA and CDR2 is FQGNSA in the germline V gene. The CDR3 is 15 amino acids. With 1 base clipped from V and 5 bases from J, the junction kept 8 bases outside the gene matches. CDR3 sequence: CASSLEQGYMDEQYF. CDR3 nucleotides: TGTGCCAGCAGCTTAGAACAGGGGTACATGGACGAGCAGTACTTC.

The rearrangement uses TRBV27 and TRBJ2-1, with D tentatively TRBD2 (6 bases). The CDR3 runs 14 residues. V lost 2 bases and J lost 6, with 11 bases in between. Germline V gene sequence: CDR1 MNHEY, CDR2 SMNVEV (reference sequence). The CDR3 nucleotides read TGTGCCAGCAGTTTAGGGGCTAGCGTCAATGAGCAGTTCTTC. Amino acids: CASSLGASVNEQFF.

The chain links TRBV5-1 to TRBJ2-3; TRBD2 might be the D (6 bases). In germline, CDR1 is SGHRS, CDR2 YFSETQ. CDR3 size: 14 residues. The V end was cut by 4 bases, the J end by 5 bases, with 14 bases between. The CDR3 loop reads CASSQTGAGDTQYF. For the CDR3, the DNA is TGCGCCAGCAGCCAAACGGGAGCGGGAGATACGCAGTATTTT.

The CDR3 region is CASSFLGGANTGELFF. The CDR3 DNA is TGTGCCAGCAGTTTTCTGGGGGGGGCGAACACCGGGGAGCTGTTTTTT. The chain links TRBV27 to TRBJ2-2; 7 positions agree with TRBD2. V lost 3 bases to trimming and J lost 0 bases; unmatched junction nucleotides: 4. CDR3 length: 16 amino acids. CDR1 is MNHEY and CDR2 is SMNVEV in the germline V gene (reference sequence).

This clone has a single count. The CDR3 region is CASSYSGGIETQYF. The CDR3 region has the DNA TGCGCCAGCAGCTATTCAGGGGGGATCGAGACCCAGTACTTC. V usage is TRBV5-1 and J usage is TRBJ2-5, with a possible D match to TRBD1 (7 bases). CDR3 length: 14 residues. Germline V lookup: CDR1 SGHRS, CDR2 YFSETQ. The germline V and J ends were trimmed by 3 bases and 5 bases, with 14 bases remaining between them.

The chain employs TRBV4-3 and TRBJ2-7, with 8 bases matching TRBD2. Losses at the gene ends were 0 bases for V and 2 bases for J; bases not matched to a gene: 9. Germline V gene lookup returns CDR1 LGHNA and CDR2 YSLEER. This CDR3 is built from 17 residues. The CDR3 DNA sequence: TGCGCCAGCAGCCAAGATCTGGGAAGCGGGAGCCCCTACGAGCAGTACTTC. This translates into CASSQDLGSGSPYEQYF.

In regard to this clone: Other nucleotide sequences from this sample produce the same CDR3. The chain couples TRBV12-3 or TRBV12-4 to TRBJ2-7; D call uncertain. Trimming stripped 3 bases from V and 4 bases from J, with 4 bases between. The CDR3 consists of 11 residues. The CDR3 region has the DNA TGTGCCAGCAGTTTCGGTTACGAGCAGTACTTC. Translating gives CASSFGYEQYF.

This chain uses TRBV29-1 with TRBJ2-1, with a weak D call TRBD2 (8 bases). Per the germline V gene, CDR1 is SQVTM and CDR2 is ANQGSEA. The CDR3 runs to 16 residues. V dropped 0 bases and J dropped 9 bases, with 21 bases sitting between them. CDR3 amino acids: CSVEELPGGTATEQFF. The CDR3 DNA reads as TGCAGCGTTGAAGAGCTACCGGGAGGGACAGCGACTGAGCAGTTCTTC.

The chain joins TRBV15 to TRBJ1-2, with 8 bases identical to TRBD1. Trimming at V came to 1 base and at J to 8 bases, leaving 3 bases not matched to a gene. Germline V lookup: CDR1 LNHNV, CDR2 YYDKDF (reference sequence). The CDR3 contains 13 residues. CDR3 nucleotide sequence: TGTGCCACCAGCAGAGTGGACAGGGAAGGCTACACCTTC. Translation gives CATSRVDREGYTF. The whole variable domain, remainder taken from reference TRBV15 and TRBJ1-2, is DAMVIQNPRYQVTQFGKPVTLSCSQTLNHNVMYWYQQKSSQAPKLLFHYYDKDFNNEADTPDNFQSRRPNTSFCFLDIRSPGLGDTAMYLCATSRVDREGYTFGSGTRLTVV.

V usage is TRBV19 and J usage is TRBJ2-5; 16 bases are shared with TRBD2. J was trimmed by 5 bases and V by 4 bases; bases with no gene match: 1. Germline-derived CDR1 and CDR2 are LNHDA and SQIVND (reference sequence). The CDR3 extends over 15 amino acids. CDR3 sequence (DNA): TGTGCCAGTAGTACGGGACTAGCGGGAGGGGAGACCCAGTACTTC. Its protein is CASSTGLAGGETQYF.

The chain links TRBV9 to TRBJ2-7; tentatively, D is TRBD1 (5 bases). From germline, CDR1 is SGDLS and CDR2 YYNGEE. Trimming cost V 3 bases and J 8 bases, with 12 bases left between them. The CDR3 length is 12 residues. The CDR3 sequence: CASSDDSKKQYF. The DNA for the CDR3 is TGTGCCAGCAGCGACGACAGCAAAAAGCAGTACTTC.

V gene TRBV12-3 or TRBV12-4 combines with J gene TRBJ1-2, with D unresolved. CDR3 length equals 13 residues. Trimming removed 7 bases from V and 1 base from J, with 10 bases in between. CDR3 loop: CASTLGVNYGYTF. The DNA of the CDR3 is TGTGCCAGCACCCTGGGAGTTAACTATGGCTACACCTTC.

The chain joins TRBV28 to TRBJ2-1; 9 positions match TRBD2. Germline V lookup: CDR1 MDHEN, CDR2 SYDVKM. This CDR3 contains 14 residues. The J segment lost 2 bases and the V segment lost 7 bases, leaving 3 bases of the junction unmatched. The CDR3 spells CASISGRTYNEQFF. Written as DNA, the CDR3 is TGTGCCAGCATAAGCGGGAGGACCTACAATGAGCAGTTCTTC.

The chain carries TRBV7-3 and TRBJ1-1; the match to TRBD1 covers 10 bases. There are 18 residues in the CDR3. J lost 4 bases, V lost 1 base, and 12 bases had no gene match. Germline lookup yields CDR1 SGHTA and CDR2 FQGTGA. CDR3 residues: CASSLSRDRGIVFTEAFF. In nucleotides, the CDR3 is TGTGCCAGCAGCTTAAGTAGGGACAGGGGTATTGTTTTCACTGAAGCTTTCTTT.

CDR3 sequence reads: CASSLGAGGVNEQFF. CDR3 in DNA: TGCGCCAGCAGCTTGGGGGCGGGAGGGGTCAATGAGCAGTTCTTC. The V gene is TRBV5-1, the J gene TRBJ2-1, with 9 bases lining up with TRBD2. There are 15 residues in the CDR3. The trim removed 0 bases at V and 6 bases at J, leaving 4 bases unmatched. CDR1 and CDR2 from the germline V gene are SGHRS and YFSETQ.

This clone was seen just once. V gene TRBV5-6 combines with J gene TRBJ2-1, with 7 positions matching TRBD2. Germline assignment: CDR1 SGHDT and CDR2 YYEEEE. The CDR3 loop spans 13 amino acids. V shed 6 bases, J shed 9 bases, and the junction held 9 bases outside the gene matches. The CDR3 region is CASTNWEGVEQFF. In DNA, the CDR3 is TGTGCCAGCACCAATTGGGAGGGTGTTGAGCAGTTCTTC.

This chain links TRBV5-1 with TRBJ2-5; 8 bases are a match to TRBD2. The CDR3 covers 17 residues. CDR1 is SGHRS and CDR2 is YFSETQ in the germline V gene. J was trimmed by 7 bases and V by 4 bases; bases with no gene match: 18. CDR3 DNA: TGCGCCAGCAGCACGGCAGTCGGTCCAGCGGGAGAGTGGACCCAGTACTTC. Translated: CASSTAVGPAGEWTQYF.

The V gene is TRBV11-3, the J gene TRBJ2-7, with D tentatively TRBD1 (5 bases). This CDR3 is built from 16 residues. Germline values: CDR1 SGHNT, CDR2 YENEEA. V lost 5 bases to trimming and J lost 1 base, with 18 bases between them. CDR3 region: CASSLVTGPRSYEQYF. The CDR3 region has the DNA TGTGCCAGCAGCCTCGTCACAGGCCCTCGATCCTACGAGCAGTACTTC.